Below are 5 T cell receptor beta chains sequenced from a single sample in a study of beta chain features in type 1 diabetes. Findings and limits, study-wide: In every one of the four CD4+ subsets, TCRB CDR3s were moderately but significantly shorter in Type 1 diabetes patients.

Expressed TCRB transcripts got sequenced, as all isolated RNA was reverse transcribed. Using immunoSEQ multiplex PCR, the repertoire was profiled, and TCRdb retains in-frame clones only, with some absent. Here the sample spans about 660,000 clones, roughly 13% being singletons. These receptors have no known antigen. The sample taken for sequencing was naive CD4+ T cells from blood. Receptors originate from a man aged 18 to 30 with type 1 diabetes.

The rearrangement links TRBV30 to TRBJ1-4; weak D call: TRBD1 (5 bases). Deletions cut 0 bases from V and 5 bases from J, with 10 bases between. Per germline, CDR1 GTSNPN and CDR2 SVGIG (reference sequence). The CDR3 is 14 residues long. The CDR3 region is CAWSVRGANEKLFF. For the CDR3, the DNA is TGTGCCTGGAGTGTACGCGGGGCGAATGAAAAACTGTTTTTT.

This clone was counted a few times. CDR3 sequence (DNA): TGTGCCAGTAAAACGGGGGAAAATTCACCCCTCCACTTT. Its protein is CASKTGENSPLHF. The chain carries TRBV18 and TRBJ1-6; tentatively, D is TRBD1 (5 bases). Germline CDR1 is KGHSH and CDR2 is LQKENI. The CDR3 contains 13 residues. The V end lost 9 bases, the J end lost 7 bases, and 13 bases lay between the germline ends. Together with reference TRBV18 and TRBJ1-6, the CDR3 gives the full variable domain: NAGVMQNPRHLVRRRGQEARLRCSPMKGHSHVYWYRQLPEEGLKFMVYLQKENIIDESGMPKERFSAEFPKEGPSILRIQQVVRGDSAAYFCASKTGENSPLHFGNGTRLTVT.

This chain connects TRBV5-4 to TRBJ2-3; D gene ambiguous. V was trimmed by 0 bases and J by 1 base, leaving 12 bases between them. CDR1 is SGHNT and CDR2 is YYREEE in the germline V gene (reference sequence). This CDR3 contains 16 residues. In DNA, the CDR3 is TGTGCCAGCAGCTTGGTGCCAGGAAGGGGCACAGATACGCAGTATTTT. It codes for CASSLVPGRGTDTQYF.

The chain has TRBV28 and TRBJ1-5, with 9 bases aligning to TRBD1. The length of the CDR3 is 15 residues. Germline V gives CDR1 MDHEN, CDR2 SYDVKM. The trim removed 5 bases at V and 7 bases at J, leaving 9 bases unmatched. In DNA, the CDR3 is TGTGCCAGCAGTCCATCGGGACAGGGTAAGCAGCCCCAGCATTTT. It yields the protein CASSPSGQGKQPQHF.

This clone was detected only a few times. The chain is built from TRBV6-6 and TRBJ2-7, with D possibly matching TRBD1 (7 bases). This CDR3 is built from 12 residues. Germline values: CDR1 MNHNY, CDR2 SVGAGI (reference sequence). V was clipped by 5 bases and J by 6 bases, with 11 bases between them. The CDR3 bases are TGTGCCAGCAGTGTGCAGGGGGGCGAGCAGTACTTC. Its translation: CASSVQGGEQYF.